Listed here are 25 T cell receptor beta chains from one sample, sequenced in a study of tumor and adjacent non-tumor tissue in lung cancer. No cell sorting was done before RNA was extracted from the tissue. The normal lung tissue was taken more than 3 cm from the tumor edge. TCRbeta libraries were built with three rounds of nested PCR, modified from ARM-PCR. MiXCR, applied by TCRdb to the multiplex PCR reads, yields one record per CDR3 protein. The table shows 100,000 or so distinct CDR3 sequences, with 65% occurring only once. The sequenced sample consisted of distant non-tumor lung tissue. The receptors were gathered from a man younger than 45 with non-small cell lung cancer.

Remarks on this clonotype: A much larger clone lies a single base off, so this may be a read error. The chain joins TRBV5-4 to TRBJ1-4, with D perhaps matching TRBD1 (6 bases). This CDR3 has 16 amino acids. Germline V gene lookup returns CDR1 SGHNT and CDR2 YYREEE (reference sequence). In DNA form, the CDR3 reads TGTGCCGGCAGCCCCGACATGGGACACGAGGGGGAAAAACTGTTTTTT. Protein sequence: CAGSPDMGHEGEKLFF.

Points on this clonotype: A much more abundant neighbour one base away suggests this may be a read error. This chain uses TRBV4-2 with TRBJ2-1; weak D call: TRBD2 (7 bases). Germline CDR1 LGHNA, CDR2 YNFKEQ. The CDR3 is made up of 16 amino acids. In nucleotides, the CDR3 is TGTGCCAGCAGCCAAGATCGGGGCGGGGGCCCGAATGAGCATTTCTTC. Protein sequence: CASSQDRGGGPNEHFF.

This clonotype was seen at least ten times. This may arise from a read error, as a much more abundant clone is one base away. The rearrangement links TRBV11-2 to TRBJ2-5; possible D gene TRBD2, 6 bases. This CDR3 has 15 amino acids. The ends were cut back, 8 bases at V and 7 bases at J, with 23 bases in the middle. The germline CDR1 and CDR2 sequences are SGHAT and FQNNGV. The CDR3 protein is CASSLSMGGRGTQYF. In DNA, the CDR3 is TGTGCCAGCTCCCTTTCTATGGGGGGACGAGGGACCCAGTACTTC.

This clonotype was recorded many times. The CDR3 here is CSVGQGINEQFF. The CDR3 DNA is TGCAGCGTTGGACAAGGGATCAATGAGCAGTTCTTC. The chain uses TRBV29-1 and TRBJ2-1; D gene ambiguous. Trimming shortened V by 4 bases and J by 6 bases, and 10 bases separated the two germline ends. Germline CDR1 reads SQVTM; CDR2 reads ANQGSEA. CDR3 length equals 12 residues.

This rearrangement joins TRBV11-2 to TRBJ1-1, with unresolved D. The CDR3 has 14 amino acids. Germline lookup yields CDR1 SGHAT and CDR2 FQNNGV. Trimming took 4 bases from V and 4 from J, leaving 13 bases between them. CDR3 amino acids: CASSSFLGSTEAFF. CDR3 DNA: TGTGCCAGCAGCTCCTTCCTAGGCTCCACTGAAGCTTTCTTT.

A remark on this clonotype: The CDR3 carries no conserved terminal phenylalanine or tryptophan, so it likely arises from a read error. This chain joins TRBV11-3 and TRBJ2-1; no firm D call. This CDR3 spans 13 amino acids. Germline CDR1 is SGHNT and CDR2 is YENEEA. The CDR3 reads CANSPTHGNEQFL. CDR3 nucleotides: TGTGCCAACAGCCCCACTCATGGCAATGAGCAGTTCCTC.

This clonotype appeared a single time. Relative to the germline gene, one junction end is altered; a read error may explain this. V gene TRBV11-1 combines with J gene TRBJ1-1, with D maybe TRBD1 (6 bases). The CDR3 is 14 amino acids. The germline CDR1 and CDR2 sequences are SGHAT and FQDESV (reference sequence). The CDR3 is CVSSWTAVNTETLF. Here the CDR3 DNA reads TGTGTCAGCAGCTGGACAGCTGTGAACACTGAAACTTTATTT.

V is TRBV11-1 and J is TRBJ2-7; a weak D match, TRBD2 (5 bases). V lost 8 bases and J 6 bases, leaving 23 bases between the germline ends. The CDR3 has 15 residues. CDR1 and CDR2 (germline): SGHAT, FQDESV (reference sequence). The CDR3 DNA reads TGTGCCAGCTGCGGCTACCGGGATCACCCCTCCGAGCAGTACTTC. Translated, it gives CASCGYRDHPSEQYF.

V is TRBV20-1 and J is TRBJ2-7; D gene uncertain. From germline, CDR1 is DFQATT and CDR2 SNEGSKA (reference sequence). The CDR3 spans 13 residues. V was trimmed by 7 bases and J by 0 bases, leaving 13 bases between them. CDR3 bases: TGCAGTGTTAGTAGGGCAGCCTCCTACGAGCAGTACTTC. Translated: CSVSRAASYEQYF.

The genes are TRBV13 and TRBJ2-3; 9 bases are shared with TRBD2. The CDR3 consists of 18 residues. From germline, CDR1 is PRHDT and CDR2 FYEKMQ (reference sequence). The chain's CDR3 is CVNSSSNRRTSGTDTQYF. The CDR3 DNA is TGTGTCAACAGCTCTAGCAATAGAAGGACTAGCGGCACAGATACGCAGTATTTT.

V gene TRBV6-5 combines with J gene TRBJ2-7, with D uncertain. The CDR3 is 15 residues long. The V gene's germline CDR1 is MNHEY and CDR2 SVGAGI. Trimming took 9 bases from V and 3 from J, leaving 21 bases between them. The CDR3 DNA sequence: TGTGCCAGTAGAACCTACAGAGGACGTCACTACGAGCAGTACTTC. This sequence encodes CASRTYRGRHYEQYF.

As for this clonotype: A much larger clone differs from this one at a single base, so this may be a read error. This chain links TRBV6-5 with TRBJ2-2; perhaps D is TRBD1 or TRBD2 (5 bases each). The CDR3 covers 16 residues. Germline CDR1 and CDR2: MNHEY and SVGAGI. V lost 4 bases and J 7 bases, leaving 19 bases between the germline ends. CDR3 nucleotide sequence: TGTGCCAGCAGTTCCTATCGAGGGACGACGAGCGGGGAGCTGTTTTTT. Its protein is CASSSYRGTTSGELFF.

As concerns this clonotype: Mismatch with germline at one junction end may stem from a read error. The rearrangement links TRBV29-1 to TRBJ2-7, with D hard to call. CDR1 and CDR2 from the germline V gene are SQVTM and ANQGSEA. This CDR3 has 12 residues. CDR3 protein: CRAEDGTYEQYF. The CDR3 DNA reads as TGCAGGGCTGAAGACGGCACCTATGAGCAGTACTTC.

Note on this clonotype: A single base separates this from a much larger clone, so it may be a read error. The CDR3 nucleotides read TGCAGTGCTACTCCCGAGTGGGGGGTCACCGAGGAGCTGTTTTTT. It codes for CSATPEWGVTEELFF. V gene TRBV20-1 combines with J gene TRBJ2-2, with D possibly TRBD2 on 6 matching bases. The length of the CDR3 is 15 residues. CDR1 DFQATT and CDR2 SNEGSKA come from the germline V gene (reference sequence).

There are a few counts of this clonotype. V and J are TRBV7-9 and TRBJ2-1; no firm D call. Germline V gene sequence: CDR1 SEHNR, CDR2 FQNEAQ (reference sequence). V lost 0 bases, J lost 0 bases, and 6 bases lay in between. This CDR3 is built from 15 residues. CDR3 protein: CASSLAMPSYNEQFF. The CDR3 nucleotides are TGTGCCAGCAGCTTAGCTATGCCCTCCTACAATGAGCAGTTCTTC.

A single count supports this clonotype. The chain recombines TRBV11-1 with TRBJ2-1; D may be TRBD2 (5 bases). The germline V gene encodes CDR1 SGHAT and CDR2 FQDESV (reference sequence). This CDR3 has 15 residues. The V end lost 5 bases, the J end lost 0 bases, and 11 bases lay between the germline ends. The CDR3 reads CASSETMVSYNEQFF. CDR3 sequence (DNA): TGTGCCAGCAGCGAGACTATGGTCTCCTACAATGAGCAGTTCTTC. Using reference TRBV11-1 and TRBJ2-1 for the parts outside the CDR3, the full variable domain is EAEVAQSPRYKITEKSQAVAFWCDPISGHATLYWYRQILGQGPELLVQFQDESVVDDSQLPKDRFSAERLKGVDSTLKIQPAELGDSAMYLCASSETMVSYNEQFFGPGTRLTVL.

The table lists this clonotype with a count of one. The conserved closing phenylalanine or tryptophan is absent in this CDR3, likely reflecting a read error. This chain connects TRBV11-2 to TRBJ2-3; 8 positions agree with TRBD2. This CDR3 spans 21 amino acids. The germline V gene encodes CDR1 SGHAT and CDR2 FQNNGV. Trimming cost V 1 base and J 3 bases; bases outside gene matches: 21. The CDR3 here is CASSLGGDRSGRLECTDTQYI. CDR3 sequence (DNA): TGTGCCAGCAGCTTAGGAGGGGACCGCAGCGGGAGATTGGAGTGTACAGATACGCAGTATATT.

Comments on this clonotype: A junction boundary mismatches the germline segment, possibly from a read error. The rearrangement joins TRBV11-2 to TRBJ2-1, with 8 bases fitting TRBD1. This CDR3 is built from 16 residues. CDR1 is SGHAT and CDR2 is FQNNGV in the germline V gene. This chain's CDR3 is CASSSLGQGSYYEQFF. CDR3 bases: TGTGCCAGCAGCTCTTTAGGACAGGGATCCTACTATGAGCAGTTCTTC.

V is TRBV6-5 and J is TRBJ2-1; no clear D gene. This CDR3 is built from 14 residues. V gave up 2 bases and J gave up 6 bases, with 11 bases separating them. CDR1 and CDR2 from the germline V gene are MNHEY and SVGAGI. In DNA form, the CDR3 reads TGTGCCAGCAGTTACACGTCTCCCTGCAATGAGCAGTTCTTC. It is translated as CASSYTSPCNEQFF.

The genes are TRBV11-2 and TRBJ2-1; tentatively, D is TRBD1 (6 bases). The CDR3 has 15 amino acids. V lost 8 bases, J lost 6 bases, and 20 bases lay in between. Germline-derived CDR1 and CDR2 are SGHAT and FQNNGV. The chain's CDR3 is CASDNPKGESNEQFF. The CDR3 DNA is TGTGCCAGCGACAACCCTAAGGGGGAATCCAATGAGCAGTTCTTC.

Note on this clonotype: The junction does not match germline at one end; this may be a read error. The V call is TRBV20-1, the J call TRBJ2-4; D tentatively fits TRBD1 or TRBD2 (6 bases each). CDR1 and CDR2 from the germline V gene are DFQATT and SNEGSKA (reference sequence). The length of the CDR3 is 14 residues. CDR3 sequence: CSAGDYRDWNIQYF. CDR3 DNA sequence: TGCAGTGCTGGAGACTACAGGGACTGGAACATTCAGTACTTC.

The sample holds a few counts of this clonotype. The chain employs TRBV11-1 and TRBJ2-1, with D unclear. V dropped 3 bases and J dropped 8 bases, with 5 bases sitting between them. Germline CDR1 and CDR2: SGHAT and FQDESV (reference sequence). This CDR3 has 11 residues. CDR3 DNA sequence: TGTGCCAGCAGCTTCGTCTATGAGCAGTTCTTC. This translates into CASSFVYEQFF.

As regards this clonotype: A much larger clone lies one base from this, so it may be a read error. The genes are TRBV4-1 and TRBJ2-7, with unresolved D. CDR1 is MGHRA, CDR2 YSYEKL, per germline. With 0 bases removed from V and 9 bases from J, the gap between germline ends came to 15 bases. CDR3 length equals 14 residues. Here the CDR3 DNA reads TGCGCCAGCAGCCAAGATGTCATTGCTGTGAGGCAGTACTTC. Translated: CASSQDVIAVRQYF.

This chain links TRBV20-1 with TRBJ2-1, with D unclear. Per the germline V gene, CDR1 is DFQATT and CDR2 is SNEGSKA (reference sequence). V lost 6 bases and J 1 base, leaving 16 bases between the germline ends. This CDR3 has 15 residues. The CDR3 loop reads CSAVGSLPSYNEQFF. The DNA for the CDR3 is TGCAGTGCAGTCGGTAGCCTCCCTTCCTACAATGAGCAGTTCTTC.

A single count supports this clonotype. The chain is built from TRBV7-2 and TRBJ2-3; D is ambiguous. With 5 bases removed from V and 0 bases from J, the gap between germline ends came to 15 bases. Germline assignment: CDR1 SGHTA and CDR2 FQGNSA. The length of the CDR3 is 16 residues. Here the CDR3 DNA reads TGTGCCAGCAGCCCTAGGGCAGGACCTAGCACAGATACGCAGTATTTT. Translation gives CASSPRAGPSTDTQYF.